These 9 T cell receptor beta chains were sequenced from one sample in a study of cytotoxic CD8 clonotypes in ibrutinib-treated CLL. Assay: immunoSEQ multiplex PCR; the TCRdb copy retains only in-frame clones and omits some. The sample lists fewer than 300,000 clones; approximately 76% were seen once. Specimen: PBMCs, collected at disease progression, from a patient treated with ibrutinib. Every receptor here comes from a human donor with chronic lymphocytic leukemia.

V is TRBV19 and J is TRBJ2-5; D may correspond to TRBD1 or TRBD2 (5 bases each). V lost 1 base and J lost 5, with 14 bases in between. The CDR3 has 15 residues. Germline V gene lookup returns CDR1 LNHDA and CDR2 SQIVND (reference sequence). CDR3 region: CASSIVGTRRETQYF. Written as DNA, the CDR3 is TGTGCCAGTAGTATAGTGGGGACCCGGCGGGAGACCCAGTACTTC.

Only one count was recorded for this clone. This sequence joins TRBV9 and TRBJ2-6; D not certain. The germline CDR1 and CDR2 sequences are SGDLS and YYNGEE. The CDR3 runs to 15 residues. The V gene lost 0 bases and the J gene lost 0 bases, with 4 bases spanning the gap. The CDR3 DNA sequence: TGTGCCAGCAGCGTAGACCCCTCTGGGGCCAACGTCCTGACTTTC. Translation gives CASSVDPSGANVLTF.

The chain's CDR3 is CASSFSRESTDTQYF. The CDR3 region has the DNA TGTGCCAGCAGTTTTTCCAGGGAGAGCACAGATACGCAGTATTTT. This chain uses TRBV28 with TRBJ2-3; TRBD1 or TRBD2 may be the D gene (5 bases each). CDR3 length equals 15 residues. Per the germline V gene, CDR1 is MDHEN and CDR2 is SYDVKM. The V end lost 3 bases, the J end lost 0 bases, and 10 bases lay between the germline ends.

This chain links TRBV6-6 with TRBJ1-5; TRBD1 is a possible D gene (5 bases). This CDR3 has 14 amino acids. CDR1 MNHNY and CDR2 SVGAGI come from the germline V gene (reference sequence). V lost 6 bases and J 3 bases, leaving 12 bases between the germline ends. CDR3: CASRPGTDNQPQHF. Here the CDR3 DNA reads TGTGCCAGCAGACCTGGGACTGACAATCAGCCCCAGCATTTT.

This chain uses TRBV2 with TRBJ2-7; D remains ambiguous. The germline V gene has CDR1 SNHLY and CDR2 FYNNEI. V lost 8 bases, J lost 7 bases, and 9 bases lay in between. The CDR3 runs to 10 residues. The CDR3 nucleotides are TGTGCCAGCGGATTAGAGGAGCAGTACTTC. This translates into CASGLEEQYF.

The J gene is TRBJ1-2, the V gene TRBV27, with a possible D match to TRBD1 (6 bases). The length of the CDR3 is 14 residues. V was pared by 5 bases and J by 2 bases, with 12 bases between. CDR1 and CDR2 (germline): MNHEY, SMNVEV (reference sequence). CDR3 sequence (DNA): TGTGCCAGCAGTCCCCCAGGGGTAAACTATGGCTACACCTTC. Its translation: CASSPPGVNYGYTF.

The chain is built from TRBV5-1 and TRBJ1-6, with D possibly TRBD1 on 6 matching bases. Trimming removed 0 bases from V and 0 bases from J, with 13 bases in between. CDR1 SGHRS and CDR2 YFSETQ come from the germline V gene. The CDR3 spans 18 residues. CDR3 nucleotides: TGCGCCAGCAGCTTGGGACAGGCGACGAGCTCCTATAATTCACCCCTCCACTTT. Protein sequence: CASSLGQATSSYNSPLHF.

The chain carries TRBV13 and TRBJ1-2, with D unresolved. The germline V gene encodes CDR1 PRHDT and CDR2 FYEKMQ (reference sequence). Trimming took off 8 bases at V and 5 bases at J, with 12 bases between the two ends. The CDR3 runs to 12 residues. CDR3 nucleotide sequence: TGTGCCAGCCGGGTGGAGGTATATGGCTACACCTTC. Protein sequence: CASRVEVYGYTF.

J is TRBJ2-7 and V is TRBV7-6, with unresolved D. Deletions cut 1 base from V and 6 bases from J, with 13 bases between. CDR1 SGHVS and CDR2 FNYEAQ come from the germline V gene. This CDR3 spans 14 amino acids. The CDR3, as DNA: TGTGCCAGCAGCTTAGGGGTCGGCGCCCCCGAGCAGTACTTC. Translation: CASSLGVGAPEQYF. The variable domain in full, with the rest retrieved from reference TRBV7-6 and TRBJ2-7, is GAGVSQSPRYKVTKRGQDVALRCDPISGHVSLYWYRQALGQGPEFLTYFNYEAQQDKSGLPNDRFSAERPEGSISTLTIQRTEQRDSAMYRCASSLGVGAPEQYFGPGTRLTVT.